The 20 T cell receptor beta chains given below trace back to one sample, sequenced in a study of CXCR3-negative and CXCR3-positive naive CD8 T cells. Through 5' RACE with UMI labels, the TRB cDNA libraries were prepared. TCRdb re-analyzed the 5' RACE reads; it lists each CDR3 protein once, without DNA. The sample table sets out around 90,000 distinct CDR3 sequences. Sequenced material: naive CXCR3- CD8+ T cells from blood. Subset meaning: CD45RO-CCR7+CD27+CD95- naive CD8+ T cells lacking CXCR3 (TNR3-). The receptors were gathered from a human donor in good health. Some clones in this sample may be carry-over from other donors' samples.

The chain recombines TRBV4-2 with TRBJ1-1. The length of the CDR3 is 13 residues. The V gene's germline CDR1 is LGHNA and CDR2 YNFKEQ. Here the CDR3 reads CASSHGRNTEAFF.

V and J are TRBV7-9 and TRBJ1-2. This CDR3 spans 12 amino acids. Germline V gives CDR1 SEHNR, CDR2 FQNEAQ (reference sequence). This CDR3 reads CASSYDLYGYTF.

V usage is TRBV5-1 and J usage is TRBJ2-3; without DNA, the TCRdb call of TRBD1 cannot be checked. In germline, CDR1 is SGHRS, CDR2 YFSETQ. This CDR3 spans 14 amino acids. The CDR3 region is CASSPGTIRDTQYF.

The chain joins TRBV19 to TRBJ1-2; TCRdb gives TRBD1 as the D gene, but with no DNA this cannot be confirmed. Germline V lookup: CDR1 LNHDA, CDR2 SQIVND (reference sequence). The CDR3 has 14 residues. The chain's CDR3 is CASSYPGHTYGYTF. Drawing the rest from reference TRBV19 and TRBJ1-2, the complete variable domain is DGGITQSPKYLFRKEGQNVTLSCEQNLNHDAMYWYRQDPGQGLRLIYYSQIVNDFQKGDIAEGYSVSREKKESFPLTVTSAQKNPTAFYLCASSYPGHTYGYTFGSGTRLTVV.

The CDR3 protein is CASSRATGFDGYTF. The V gene is TRBV12-3 or TRBV12-4, the J gene TRBJ1-2; TCRdb's D call, TRBD1, is unchecked because there is no DNA. This CDR3 contains 14 residues.

The gene calls are TRBV6-6 and TRBJ1-5; TCRdb lists TRBD1, though no DNA is available to test this call. The germline gives CDR1 MNHNY, CDR2 SVGAGI (reference sequence). The CDR3 extends over 15 amino acids. The CDR3 region is CASTTGVLGNQPQHF.

The CDR3: CSVSTGTTSGANVLTF. The rearrangement joins TRBV29-1 to TRBJ2-6; lacking DNA, the TRBD1 call made by TCRdb goes unchecked. CDR3 length: 16 residues. The germline V gene encodes CDR1 SQVTM and CDR2 ANQGSEA.

This chain links TRBV11-2 with TRBJ2-1; lacking DNA, the TRBD2 call made by TCRdb goes unchecked. Per germline, CDR1 SGHAT and CDR2 FQNNGV. The CDR3 covers 14 residues. This chain's CDR3 is CASSKLAGDNEQFF. Combining the CDR3 with reference TRBV11-2 and TRBJ2-1 gives the whole variable domain EAGVAQSPRYKIIEKRQSVAFWCNPISGHATLYWYQQILGQGPKLLIQFQNNGVVDDSQLPKDRFSAERLKGVDSTLKIQPAKLEDSAVYLCASSKLAGDNEQFFGPGTRLTVL.

V and J are TRBV20-1 and TRBJ2-5. This CDR3 contains 12 residues. The V gene's germline CDR1 is DFQATT and CDR2 SNEGSKA (reference sequence). The CDR3 sequence is CSAGDMKETQYF.

The rearrangement uses TRBV29-1 and TRBJ2-1; TCRdb outputs TRBD2, but without DNA this stays unchecked. The CDR3 runs to 11 residues. CDR1 is SQVTM and CDR2 is ANQGSEA in the germline V gene. CDR3 residues: CSARGGHEQFF.

The chain couples TRBV27 to TRBJ2-1; TCRdb reports TRBD2, a call that lacks DNA to check it against. The CDR3 is 15 amino acids. Per the germline V gene, CDR1 is MNHEY and CDR2 is SMNVEV (reference sequence). The CDR3 sequence is CASSSPTNSYNEQFF.

The chain combines TRBV7-9 with TRBJ2-3; TCRdb's D call of TRBD2 is untestable without DNA. The V gene's germline CDR1 is SEHNR and CDR2 FQNEAQ (reference sequence). This CDR3 spans 16 amino acids. This CDR3 is CASSLTSGDLTDTQYF. The variable domain in full, with the rest retrieved from reference TRBV7-9 and TRBJ2-3, is DTGVSQNPRHKITKRGQNVTFRCDPISEHNRLYWYRQTLGQGPEFLTYFQNEAQLEKSRLLSDRFSAERPKGSFSTLEIQRTEQGDSAMYLCASSLTSGDLTDTQYFGPGTRLTVL.

The J gene is TRBJ1-2, the V gene TRBV29-1. The length of the CDR3 is 12 residues. Germline V gene data show CDR1 as SQVTM and CDR2 as ANQGSEA. The CDR3 sequence: CSVFSVEGRYTF. Combining the CDR3 with reference TRBV29-1 and TRBJ1-2 gives the whole variable domain SAVISQKPSRDICQRGTSLTIQCQVDSQVTMMFWYRQQPGQSLTLIATANQGSEATYESGFVIDKFPISRPNLTFSTLTVSNMSPEDSSIYLCSVFSVEGRYTFGSGTRLTVV.

The V call is TRBV2, the J call TRBJ1-5; there is no DNA to check the TCRdb D call of TRBD1. Germline CDR1 SNHLY, CDR2 FYNNEI. The CDR3 has 14 residues. This CDR3 reads CASRLRGSNQPQHF.

This rearrangement joins TRBV7-9 to TRBJ1-1. Per germline, CDR1 SEHNR and CDR2 FQNEAQ (reference sequence). The CDR3 sequence is 13 residues long. This CDR3 reads CASSLYRNTEAFF. Full variable domain (rest looked up from reference TRBV7-9 and TRBJ1-1): DTGVSQNPRHKITKRGQNVTFRCDPISEHNRLYWYRQTLGQGPEFLTYFQNEAQLEKSRLLSDRFSAERPKGSFSTLEIQRTEQGDSAMYLCASSLYRNTEAFFGQGTRLTVV.

The chain employs TRBV12-3 or TRBV12-4 and TRBJ2-5; TCRdb indicates TRBD1, and absent DNA this call remains unverified. CDR3 length: 14 residues. Here the CDR3 reads CASSFQGAGETQYF.

CDR3 residues: CSARDPEKGVYEQYF. This chain connects TRBV20-1 to TRBJ2-7; TCRdb's assignment of TRBD1 cannot be checked, as there is no DNA. CDR1 and CDR2 (germline): DFQATT, SNEGSKA (reference sequence). CDR3 length: 15 residues.

CDR3 sequence: CASSLGLAGGIPNTGELFF. The rearrangement uses TRBV11-1 and TRBJ2-2; as DNA is missing, the TRBD2 call by TCRdb cannot be tested. The CDR3 is 19 residues long. Germline lookup yields CDR1 SGHAT and CDR2 FQDESV (reference sequence).

The chain is built from TRBV28 and TRBJ2-5; TCRdb names TRBD1, which stays unverified in the absence of DNA. Germline CDR1 and CDR2: MDHEN and SYDVKM. The CDR3 has 14 amino acids. CDR3 sequence: CASRRGSIQETQYF.

The chain uses TRBV18 and TRBJ2-2; no DNA is available, so the TRBD2 call from TCRdb remains unchecked. Germline V CDR1 and CDR2: KGHSH, LQKENI. The CDR3 loop spans 15 amino acids. The CDR3 sequence: CASSRRTSDPGELFF.